This T cell receptor beta chain originates from a study of blood T cells in healthy people across ages. Study-level findings and limits: The percentage of naive T cells correlated strongly with TCR beta diversity.

Through a sample-barcoded 5' primer and a J-beta primer mix, a second PCR was run for roughly 7 to 11 cycles. Carrying 12 random nucleotides, a template-switch adaptor labeled each individual cDNA molecule. TCRdb redid the calling of the 5' RACE reads with MiXCR, one entry per CDR3 protein. The profile shows about 1,400,000 distinct CDR3 sequences, 45% to 70% of them singletons. Germline lookup yields CDR1 MNHEY and CDR2 SMNVEV (reference sequence). The V and J ends lost 2 bases and 6 bases respectively, with 19 bases between them. The CDR3 runs to 16 residues. On this clonotype itself: The antigen is not known.

Per-sample yields of isolated PBMCs were at least 7 million. The sequence derives from a man between 18 and 29 years old in good health. What was sequenced was blood. This chain joins TRBV27 and TRBJ1-1, with TRBD1 as a possible D gene (6 bases). CDR3 residues: CASSLKFNRVGSEAFF. CDR3 sequence (DNA): TGTGCCAGCAGTTTAAAATTTAACAGGGTGGGGTCTGAAGCTTTCTTT.